One and the same sample provided the 9 T cell receptor beta chains below, sequenced in a study of shared clonotypes between healthy human individuals. Generated by immunoSEQ multiplex PCR, the TCRdb table keeps only in-frame clones and is missing some. Of 1 million to 1.3 million clones in the sample, more than 75% are singletons; the top ten hold around 0.6%. Sequencing was done on a sample of memory CD4+ T cells from PBMCs. Sample subset: CD45RA-negative fraction. The receptors here all came from a man aged 18-30 years in good health. Some clones in this sample may be carry-over from other donors' samples.

The chain has TRBV13 and TRBJ2-1; TRBD2 matches 9 bases. Per germline, CDR1 PRHDT and CDR2 FYEKMQ (reference sequence). Losses at the gene ends were 3 bases for V and 4 bases for J; bases not matched to a gene: 4. This CDR3 has 15 amino acids. CDR3 residues: CASSFSSGKYNEQFF. The CDR3 coding sequence is TGTGCCAGCAGCTTTTCTAGCGGGAAGTACAATGAGCAGTTCTTC.

This sequence joins TRBV5-1 and TRBJ2-1; 14 bases map to TRBD2. Trimming removed 4 bases from V and 5 bases from J; junction bases left unmatched: 2. The CDR3 runs 15 residues. Germline V lookup: CDR1 SGHRS, CDR2 YFSETQ. In nucleotides, the CDR3 is TGCGCCAGCAGCCGGACTAGCGGGAGGCACAATGAGCAGTTCTTC. It is translated as CASSRTSGRHNEQFF.

The genes are TRBV5-4 and TRBJ2-2; D unresolved. Deletions cut 4 bases from V and 4 bases from J, with 11 bases between. The CDR3 runs to 14 residues. Germline loops: CDR1 SGHNT, CDR2 YYREEE (reference sequence). The CDR3 bases are TGTGCCAGCAGCCAGCTGAGTTCCACCGGGGAGCTGTTTTTT. Translation: CASSQLSSTGELFF.

CDR3 coding DNA: TGTGCCAGCAGCTCAAGCTCGATTCAGGTCGGGGAGCTGTTTTTT. Residues: CASSSSSIQVGELFF. The chain has TRBV7-2 and TRBJ2-2; D not certain. The V and J ends lost 4 bases and 7 bases respectively, with 16 bases between them. The germline CDR1 and CDR2 sequences are SGHTA and FQGNSA. The length of the CDR3 is 15 residues.

This CDR3 reads CASSDGTGGFLAEQYF. CDR3 sequence (DNA): TGTGCCAGCAGCGACGGGACAGGGGGATTTTTGGCCGAGCAGTACTTC. The chain is built from TRBV5-4 and TRBJ2-7; 11 bases match TRBD1. The germline gives CDR1 SGHNT, CDR2 YYREEE (reference sequence). J lost 6 bases, V lost 4 bases, and 12 bases had no gene match. This CDR3 has 16 amino acids.

This chain uses TRBV7-6 with TRBJ1-1, with TRBD1 identical over 8 bases. The CDR3 totals 16 residues. Germline CDR1 SGHVS, CDR2 FNYEAQ. V shed 4 bases, J shed 1 base, and the junction held 8 bases outside the gene matches. The DNA of the CDR3 is TGTGCCAGCAGCTATTCCCGGACAGGGAAGAACACTGAAGCTTTCTTT. Its protein is CASSYSRTGKNTEAFF.

The table lists this clone with many counts. The chain couples TRBV9 to TRBJ2-3; D call uncertain. The germline V gene encodes CDR1 SGDLS and CDR2 YYNGEE. The germline V and J ends were trimmed by 4 bases and 5 bases, with 11 bases remaining between them. The CDR3 runs 13 residues. In DNA, the CDR3 is TGTGCCAGCAGCCCCAATAGGGAAGATACGCAGTATTTT. Its protein product is CASSPNREDTQYF. Full variable domain (remainder filled in from reference TRBV9 and TRBJ2-3): DSGVTQTPKHLITATGQRVTLRCSPRSGDLSVYWYQQSLDQGLQFLIQYYNGEERAKGNILERFSAQQFPDLHSELNLSSLELGDSALYFCASSPNREDTQYFGPGTRLTVL.

This sequence joins TRBV5-1 and TRBJ2-3; 7 bases are a match to TRBD2. The ends lost 2 bases at V and 3 bases at J; junction bases unmatched: 6. The germline gives CDR1 SGHRS, CDR2 YFSETQ. This CDR3 has 15 amino acids. In nucleotides, the CDR3 is TGCGCCAGCAGCTTCCCTAGCGGAGATACAGATACGCAGTATTTT. This gives the protein CASSFPSGDTDTQYF.

The rearrangement uses TRBV10-3 and TRBJ1-2, with 7 bases aligning to TRBD1. Germline V gene data show CDR1 as ENHRY and CDR2 as SYGVKD. The junction had 9 bases not matched to a gene; V was cut back by 7 bases and J by 4 bases. CDR3 length equals 14 residues. The CDR3 region has the DNA TGTGCCATCAATGACTACGAGGGGGCCTATGGCTACACCTTC. The encoded protein is CAINDYEGAYGYTF.